The sequence of this T cell receptor (beta chain) was determined in a study of T cells after posttransplantation cyclophosphamide. General observations from the study: Blood and skin or GI T cell repertoires showed limited TRB overlap. Later post-transplant blood repertoires were often dominated by donor CD8+ memory clones. TRB clonality was highly associated with recipient CMV seropositivity and reactivation.

The V end was cut by 0 bases, the J end by 5 bases, with 8 bases between. The CDR3 is 13 residues long. The germline CDR1 and CDR2 sequences are SGHNT and YYREEE (reference sequence). This clone was seen repeatedly, ten times or more. What it binds is not known. Treatment was busulfan-fludarabine conditioning, a marrow graft, and cyclophosphamide on days +3 and +4. Profiled with immunoSEQ multiplex PCR; TCRdb holds only in-frame clones, not every one. The repertoire yields thousands of clones, none seen only once; the top ten contain roughly 25%. The sequences come from PBMCs, collected around 50 weeks after allogeneic stem cell transplant with posttransplant cyclophosphamide. The TCR sequence derives from a male patient aged 55 to 69 who received an allogeneic stem cell transplant from a related donor, was CMV-positive, and had acute GVHD only. Some T cells may be supplied by the graft donor. This chain links TRBV5-4 with TRBJ2-5; D remains ambiguous. The CDR3 loop reads CASSLGGAETQYF. CDR3 nucleotide sequence: TGTGCCAGCAGCTTGGGAGGAGCCGAGACCCAGTACTTC.